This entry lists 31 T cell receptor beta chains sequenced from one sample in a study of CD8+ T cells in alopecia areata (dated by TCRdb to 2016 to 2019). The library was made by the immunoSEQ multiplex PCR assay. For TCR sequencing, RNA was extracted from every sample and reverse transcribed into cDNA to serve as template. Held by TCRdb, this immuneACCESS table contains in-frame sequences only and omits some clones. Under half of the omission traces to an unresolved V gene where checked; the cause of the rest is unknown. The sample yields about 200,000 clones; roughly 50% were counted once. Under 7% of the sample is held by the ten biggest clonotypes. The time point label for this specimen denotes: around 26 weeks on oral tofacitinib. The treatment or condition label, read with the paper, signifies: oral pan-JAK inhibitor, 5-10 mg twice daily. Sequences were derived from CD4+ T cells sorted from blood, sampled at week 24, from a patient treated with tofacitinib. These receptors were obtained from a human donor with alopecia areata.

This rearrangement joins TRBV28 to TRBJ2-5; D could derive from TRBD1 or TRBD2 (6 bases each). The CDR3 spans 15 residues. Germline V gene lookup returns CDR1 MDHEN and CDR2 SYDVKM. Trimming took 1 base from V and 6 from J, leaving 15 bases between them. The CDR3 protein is CASSLSGARTKTQYF. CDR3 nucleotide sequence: TGTGCCAGCAGTTTATCGGGGGCGAGGACGAAGACCCAGTACTTC. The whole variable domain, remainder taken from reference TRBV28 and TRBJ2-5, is DVKVTQSSRYLVKRTGEKVFLECVQDMDHENMFWYRQDPGLGLRLIYFSYDVKMKEKGDIPEGYSVSREKKERFSLILESASTNQTSMYLCASSLSGARTKTQYFGPGTRLLVL.

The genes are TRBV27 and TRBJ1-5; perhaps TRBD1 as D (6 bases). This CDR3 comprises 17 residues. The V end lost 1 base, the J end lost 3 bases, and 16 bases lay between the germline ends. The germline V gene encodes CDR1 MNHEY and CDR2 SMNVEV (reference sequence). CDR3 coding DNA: TGTGCCAGCAGTTTATTTGGCAGGGGAGGGACCAATCAGCCCCAGCATTTT. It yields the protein CASSLFGRGGTNQPQHF.

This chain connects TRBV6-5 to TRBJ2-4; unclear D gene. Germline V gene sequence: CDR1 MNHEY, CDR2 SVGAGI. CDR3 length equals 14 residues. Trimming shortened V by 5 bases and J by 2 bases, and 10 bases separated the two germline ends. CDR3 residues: CASSPTVSKNIQYF. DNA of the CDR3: TGTGCCAGCAGTCCTACAGTTTCCAAAAACATTCAGTACTTC.

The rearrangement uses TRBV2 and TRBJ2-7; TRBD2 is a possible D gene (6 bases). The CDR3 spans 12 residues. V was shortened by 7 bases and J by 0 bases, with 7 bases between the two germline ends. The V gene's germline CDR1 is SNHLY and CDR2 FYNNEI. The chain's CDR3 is CASTSVSYEQYF. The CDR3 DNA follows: TGTGCCAGCACTAGCGTCTCCTACGAGCAGTACTTC. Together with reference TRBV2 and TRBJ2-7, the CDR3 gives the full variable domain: EPEVTQTPSHQVTQMGQEVILRCVPISNHLYFYWYRQILGQKVEFLVSFYNNEISEKSEIFDDQFSVERPDGSNFTLKIRSTKLEDSAMYFCASTSVSYEQYFGPGTRLTVT.

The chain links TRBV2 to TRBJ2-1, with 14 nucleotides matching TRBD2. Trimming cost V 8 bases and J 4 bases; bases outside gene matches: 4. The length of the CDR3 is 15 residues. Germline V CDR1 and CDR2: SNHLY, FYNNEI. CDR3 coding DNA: TGTGCCAGCGGACTAGCGGGGGGCGCTTACAATGAGCAGTTCTTC. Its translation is CASGLAGGAYNEQFF.

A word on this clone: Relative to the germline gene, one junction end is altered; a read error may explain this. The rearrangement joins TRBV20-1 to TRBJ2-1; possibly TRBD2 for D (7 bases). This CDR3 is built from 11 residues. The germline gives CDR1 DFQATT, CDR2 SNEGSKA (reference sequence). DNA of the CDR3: TGCAGTGCCAAGGGGGGGCTACCACTAATCTTC. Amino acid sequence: CSAKGGLPLIF.

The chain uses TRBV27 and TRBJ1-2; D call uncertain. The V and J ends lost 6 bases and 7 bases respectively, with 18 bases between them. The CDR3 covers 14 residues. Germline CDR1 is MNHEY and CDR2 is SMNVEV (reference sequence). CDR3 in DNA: TGTGCCAGCAGGCCCGACTCATTATGGGGTGGCTACACCTTC. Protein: CASRPDSLWGGYTF.

CDR3 in DNA: TGTGCCTGGAGCCCGGGGCCCTATGGCTACACCTTC. Its protein is CAWSPGPYGYTF. The chain carries TRBV30 and TRBJ1-2; the D gene is possibly TRBD1 (5 bases). This CDR3 is built from 12 residues. CDR1 is GTSNPN and CDR2 is SVGIG in the germline V gene (reference sequence). Between the trimmed V and J ends, which lost 3 bases and 4 bases, there was a span of 9 bases.

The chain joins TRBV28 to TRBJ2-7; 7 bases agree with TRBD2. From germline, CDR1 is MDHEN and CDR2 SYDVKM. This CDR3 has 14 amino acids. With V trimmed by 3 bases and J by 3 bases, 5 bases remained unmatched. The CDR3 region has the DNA TGTGCCAGCAGTTTGAAGCGGGGCCTCTACGAGCAGTACTTC. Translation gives CASSLKRGLYEQYF.

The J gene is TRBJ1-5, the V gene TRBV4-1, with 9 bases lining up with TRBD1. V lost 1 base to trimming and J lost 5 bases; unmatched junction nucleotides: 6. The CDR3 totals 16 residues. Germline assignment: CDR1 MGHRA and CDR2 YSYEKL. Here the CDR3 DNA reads TGCGCCAGCAGCCAAGTACAGGGGGCGCGTGATCAGCCCCAGCATTTT. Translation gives CASSQVQGARDQPQHF.

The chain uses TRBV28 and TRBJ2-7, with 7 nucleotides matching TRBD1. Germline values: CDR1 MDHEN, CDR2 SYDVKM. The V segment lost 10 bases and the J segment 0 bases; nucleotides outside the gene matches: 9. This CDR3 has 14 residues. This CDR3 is CATQDRAISYEQYF. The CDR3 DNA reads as TGTGCCACCCAAGACAGGGCGATCTCCTACGAGCAGTACTTC. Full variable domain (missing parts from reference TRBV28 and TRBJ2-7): DVKVTQSSRYLVKRTGEKVFLECVQDMDHENMFWYRQDPGLGLRLIYFSYDVKMKEKGDIPEGYSVSREKKERFSLILESASTNQTSMYLCATQDRAISYEQYFGPGTRLTVT.

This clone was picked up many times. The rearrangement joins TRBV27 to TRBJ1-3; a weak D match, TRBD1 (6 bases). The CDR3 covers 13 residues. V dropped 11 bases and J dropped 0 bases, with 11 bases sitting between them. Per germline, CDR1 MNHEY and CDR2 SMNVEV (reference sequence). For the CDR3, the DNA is TGTGCCTCCTGGACAGCCTCTGGAAACACCATATATTTT. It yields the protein CASWTASGNTIYF.

CDR3 bases: TGTGCCAGCAGCCGCGTCGAGAGACAGGACCCGAGAAATCAGCCCCAGCATTTT. Encoded protein: CASSRVERQDPRNQPQHF. V gene TRBV5-6 combines with J gene TRBJ1-5, with D maybe TRBD1 (6 bases). This CDR3 spans 18 amino acids. The germline V gene encodes CDR1 SGHDT and CDR2 YYEEEE. V lost 4 bases and J lost 4, with 24 bases in between.

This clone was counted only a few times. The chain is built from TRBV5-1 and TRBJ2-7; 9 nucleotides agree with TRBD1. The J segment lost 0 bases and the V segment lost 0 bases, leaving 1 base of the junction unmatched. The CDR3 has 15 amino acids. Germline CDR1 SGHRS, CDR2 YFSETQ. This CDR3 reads CASSLETGGSYEQYF. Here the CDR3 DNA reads TGCGCCAGCAGCTTGGAGACAGGGGGCTCCTACGAGCAGTACTTC. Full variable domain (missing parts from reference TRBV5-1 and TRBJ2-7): KAGVTQTPRYLIKTRGQQVTLSCSPISGHRSVSWYQQTPGQGLQFLFEYFSETQRNKGNFPGRFSGRQFSNSRSEMNVSTLELGDSALYLCASSLETGGSYEQYFGPGTRLTVT.

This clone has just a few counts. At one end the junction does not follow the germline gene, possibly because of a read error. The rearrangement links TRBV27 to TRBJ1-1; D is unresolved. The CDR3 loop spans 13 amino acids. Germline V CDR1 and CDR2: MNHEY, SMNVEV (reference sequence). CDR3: CATSLMGNTEAFF. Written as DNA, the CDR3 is TGTGCCACCAGTTTAATGGGGAACACTGAAGCTTTCTTT.

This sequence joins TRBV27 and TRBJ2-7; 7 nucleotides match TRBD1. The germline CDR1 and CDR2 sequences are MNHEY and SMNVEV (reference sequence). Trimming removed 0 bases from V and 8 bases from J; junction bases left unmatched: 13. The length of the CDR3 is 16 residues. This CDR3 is CASSLSIRGWDSKQYF. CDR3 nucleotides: TGTGCCAGCAGTTTATCCATTAGGGGCTGGGACAGTAAGCAGTACTTC.

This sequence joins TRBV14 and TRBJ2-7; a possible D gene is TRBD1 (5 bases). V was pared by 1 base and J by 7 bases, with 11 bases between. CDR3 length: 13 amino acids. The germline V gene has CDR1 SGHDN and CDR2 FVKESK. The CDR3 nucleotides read TGTGCCAGCAGCCAAGTGGCCAGGGATGAGCAGTACTTC. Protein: CASSQVARDEQYF.

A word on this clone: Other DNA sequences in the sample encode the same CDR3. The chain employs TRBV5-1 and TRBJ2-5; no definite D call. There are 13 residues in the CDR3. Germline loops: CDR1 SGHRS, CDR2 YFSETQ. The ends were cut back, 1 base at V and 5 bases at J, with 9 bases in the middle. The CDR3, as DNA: TGCGCCAGCAGCTTGAGGGTCGGGGAGACCCAGTACTTC. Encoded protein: CASSLRVGETQYF. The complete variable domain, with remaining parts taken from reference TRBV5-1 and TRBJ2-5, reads KAGVTQTPRYLIKTRGQQVTLSCSPISGHRSVSWYQQTPGQGLQFLFEYFSETQRNKGNFPGRFSGRQFSNSRSEMNVSTLELGDSALYLCASSLRVGETQYFGPGTRLLVL.

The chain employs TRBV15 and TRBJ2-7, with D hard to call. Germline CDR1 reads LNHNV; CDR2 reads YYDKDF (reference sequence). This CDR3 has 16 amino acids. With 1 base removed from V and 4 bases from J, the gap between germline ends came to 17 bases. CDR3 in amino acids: CATSRGVRGASYEQYF. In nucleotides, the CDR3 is TGTGCCACCAGCAGAGGTGTTCGAGGAGCAAGTTACGAGCAGTACTTC.

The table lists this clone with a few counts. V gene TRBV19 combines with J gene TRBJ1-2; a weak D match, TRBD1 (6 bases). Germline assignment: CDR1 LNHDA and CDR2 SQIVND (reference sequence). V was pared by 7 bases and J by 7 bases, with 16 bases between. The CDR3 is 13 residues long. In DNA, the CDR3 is TGTGCCAGTAAAACCGGGGGGGCCAGTGGCTACACCTTC. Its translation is CASKTGGASGYTF. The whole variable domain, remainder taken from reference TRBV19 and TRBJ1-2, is DGGITQSPKYLFRKEGQNVTLSCEQNLNHDAMYWYRQDPGQGLRLIYYSQIVNDFQKGDIAEGYSVSREKKESFPLTVTSAQKNPTAFYLCASKTGGASGYTFGSGTRLTVV.

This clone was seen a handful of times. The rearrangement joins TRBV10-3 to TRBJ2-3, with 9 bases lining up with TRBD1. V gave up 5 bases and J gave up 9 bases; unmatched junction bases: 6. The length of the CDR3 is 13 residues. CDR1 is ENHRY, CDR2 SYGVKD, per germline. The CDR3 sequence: CAISTGGKGTQYF. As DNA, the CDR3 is TGTGCCATCAGTACAGGGGGCAAGGGGACGCAGTATTTT.

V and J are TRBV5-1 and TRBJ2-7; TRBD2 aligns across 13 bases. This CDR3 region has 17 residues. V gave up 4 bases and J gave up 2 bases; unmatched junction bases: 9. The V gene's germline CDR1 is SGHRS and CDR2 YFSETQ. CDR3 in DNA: TGCGCCAGCAGCCCGGAAGGGACTAGCGGGACCACCTACGAGCAGTACTTC. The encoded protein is CASSPEGTSGTTYEQYF.

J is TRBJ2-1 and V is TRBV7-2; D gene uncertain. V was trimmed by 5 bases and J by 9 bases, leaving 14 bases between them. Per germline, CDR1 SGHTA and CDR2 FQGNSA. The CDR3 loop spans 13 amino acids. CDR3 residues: CASSPDVDTEQFF. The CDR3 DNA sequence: TGTGCCAGCAGCCCTGATGTCGATACTGAGCAGTTCTTC.

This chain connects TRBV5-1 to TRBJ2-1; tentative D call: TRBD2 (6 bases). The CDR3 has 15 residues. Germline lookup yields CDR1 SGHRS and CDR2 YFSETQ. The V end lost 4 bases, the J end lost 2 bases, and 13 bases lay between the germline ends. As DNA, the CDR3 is TGCGCCAGCAGCCGGGGGAGCCAGGCCTACAATGAGCAGTTCTTC. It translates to CASSRGSQAYNEQFF.

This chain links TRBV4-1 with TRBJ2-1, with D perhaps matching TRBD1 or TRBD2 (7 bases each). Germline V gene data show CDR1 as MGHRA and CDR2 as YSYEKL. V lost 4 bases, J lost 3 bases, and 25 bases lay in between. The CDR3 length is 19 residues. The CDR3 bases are TGCGCCAGCAGCCCCCGGGACAGCGGGATCAGAGGGAGCTACAATGAGCAGTTCTTC. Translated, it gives CASSPRDSGIRGSYNEQFF.

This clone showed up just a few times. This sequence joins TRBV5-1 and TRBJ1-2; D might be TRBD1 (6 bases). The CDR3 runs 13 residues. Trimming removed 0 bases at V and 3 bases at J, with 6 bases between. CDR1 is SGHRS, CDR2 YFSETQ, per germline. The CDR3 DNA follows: TGCGCCAGCAGCTTGGCAGGGGACTATGGCTACACCTTC. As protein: CASSLAGDYGYTF.

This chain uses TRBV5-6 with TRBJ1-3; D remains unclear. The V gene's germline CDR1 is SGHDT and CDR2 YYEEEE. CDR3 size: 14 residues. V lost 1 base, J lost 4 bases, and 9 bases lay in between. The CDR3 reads CASSLRAFGNTIYF. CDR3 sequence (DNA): TGTGCCAGCAGCTTGAGGGCCTTCGGAAACACCATATATTTT.

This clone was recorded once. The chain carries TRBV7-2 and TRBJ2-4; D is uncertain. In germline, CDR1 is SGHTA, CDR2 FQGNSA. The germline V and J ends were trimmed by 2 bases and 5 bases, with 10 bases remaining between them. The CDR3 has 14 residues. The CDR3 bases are TGTGCCAGCAGCTTATCATCGGTGGAAAACATTCAGTACTTC. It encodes CASSLSSVENIQYF.

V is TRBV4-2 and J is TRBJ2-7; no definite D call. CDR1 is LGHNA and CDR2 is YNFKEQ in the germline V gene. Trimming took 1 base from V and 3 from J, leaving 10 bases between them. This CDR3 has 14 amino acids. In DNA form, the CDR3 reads TGTGCCAGCAGCCAAGTCGGATCCCGCTACGAGCAGTACTTC. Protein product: CASSQVGSRYEQYF.

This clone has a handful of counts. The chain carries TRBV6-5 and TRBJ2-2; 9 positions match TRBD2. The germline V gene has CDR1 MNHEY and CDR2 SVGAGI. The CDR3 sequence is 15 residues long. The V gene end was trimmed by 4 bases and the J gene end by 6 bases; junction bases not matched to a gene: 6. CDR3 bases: TGTGCCAGCAGTTTATCCGCGGGAGGGCCCGGGGAGCTGTTTTTT. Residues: CASSLSAGGPGELFF.

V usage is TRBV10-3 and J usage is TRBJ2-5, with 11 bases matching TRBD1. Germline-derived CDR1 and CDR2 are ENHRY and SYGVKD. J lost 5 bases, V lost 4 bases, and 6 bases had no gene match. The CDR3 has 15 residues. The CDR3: CAISAGTGGLETQYF. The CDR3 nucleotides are TGTGCCATCAGTGCCGGGACAGGGGGATTGGAGACCCAGTACTTC.